This T cell receptor beta chain emerged from a study of blood T cell repertoires in COVID-19. Study as a whole: Specimens from acute and convalescent COVID-19 originated in the United States, Italy and Spain.

The data were produced by immunoSEQ multiplex PCR, yet TCRdb's version contains in-frame clones alone and is incomplete. The sample lists about 200,000 clones, around 81% seen once, with 5.5% in the top ten. On this clone: Other DNA variants within this sample encode the same CDR3.

The sample taken for sequencing was peripheral blood. This TCR was recovered from an older woman with acute or convalescent COVID-19.

The CDR3 DNA sequence: TGTGCCAGCAGTTTGGGCACTAGAGAGACCCAGTACTTC. It translates to CASSLGTRETQYF. The chain employs TRBV12-3 or TRBV12-4 and TRBJ2-5; possibly TRBD2 for D (5 bases). This CDR3 has 13 amino acids. With 3 bases removed from V and 4 bases from J, the gap between germline ends came to 9 bases.